Described below is a single T cell receptor (beta chain) sequence and its context. The CDR3 has 17 residues. Germline-derived CDR1 and CDR2 are SGHAT and FQNNGV. V lost 1 base and J lost 0, with 13 bases in between. The sample comes from a study of blood T cell repertoires in COVID-19. Turning to the study itself: Sites in the United States, Italy and Spain provided acute and convalescent COVID-19 samples. T cells, B-cell-depleted T cells, or PBMCs supplied cDNA or gDNA.

Per the authors' pipeline: Reference gene primer amplification gave estimated nucleated cell counts. Sequencing was performed with immunoSEQ multiplex PCR; in TCRdb, only in-frame clones are kept and a portion is missing. That table furnishes V, J and clone size, whereas the DNA furnished D and trimming. This repertoire shows some 240,000 clones, 84% found once; its top ten account for over 1.5%. This chain connects TRBV11-2 to TRBJ1-3, with a weak D call TRBD1 (6 bases). This TCR was sampled from a woman aged 40 to 49 who had recovered from COVID-19. Sequencing was carried out using peripheral blood. CDR3 region: CASSLVWQGPSGNTIYF. The CDR3 coding sequence is TGTGCCAGCAGCTTAGTTTGGCAGGGGCCCTCTGGAAACACCATATATTTT.